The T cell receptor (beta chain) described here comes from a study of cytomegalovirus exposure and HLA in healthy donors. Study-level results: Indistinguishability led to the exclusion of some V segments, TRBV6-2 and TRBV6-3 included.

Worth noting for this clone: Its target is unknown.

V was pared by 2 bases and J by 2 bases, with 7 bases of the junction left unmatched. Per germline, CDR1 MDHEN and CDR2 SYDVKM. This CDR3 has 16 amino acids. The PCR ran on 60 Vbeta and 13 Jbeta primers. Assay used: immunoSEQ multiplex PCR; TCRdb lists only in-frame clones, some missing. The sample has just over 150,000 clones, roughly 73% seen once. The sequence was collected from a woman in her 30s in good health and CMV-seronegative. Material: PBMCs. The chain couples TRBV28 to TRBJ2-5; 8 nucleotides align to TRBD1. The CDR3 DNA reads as TGTGCCAGCAGTTTAGACGGACAGGGTCGGCAAGAGACCCAGTACTTC. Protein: CASSLDGQGRQETQYF.